The 14 T cell receptor beta chains below come from one sample, sequenced in a study of OX40 agonist ivuxolimab in advanced cancers. The library relied on the immunoSEQ multiplex PCR assay. Held by TCRdb, this immuneACCESS table contains in-frame sequences only and omits some clones. Under half of the omission traces to an unresolved V gene where checked; the cause of the rest is unknown. The sample includes some 68,000 clones, with about nine tenths observed a single time. The biggest ten clones account for around 0.97% of the sample. Sequenced here: CD4+ or CD8+ T cells sorted from blood, sampled in a trial of the OX40 agonist ivuxolimab. The receptors come from an adult with an advanced solid tumor such as melanoma, head and neck, liver or kidney cancer.

This clone was seen a handful of times. This chain links TRBV6-6 with TRBJ2-2; no firm D call. Germline CDR1 and CDR2: MNHNY and SVGAGI (reference sequence). V lost 0 bases to trimming and J lost 8 bases, with 13 bases between them. The CDR3 length is 15 residues. CDR3 loop: CASSYSMDLGGELFF. DNA for the CDR3: TGTGCCAGCAGTTACTCGATGGATCTCGGGGGGGAGCTGTTTTTT.

The rearrangement joins TRBV6-5 to TRBJ2-7; 10 bases match TRBD1. CDR3 length: 15 amino acids. Germline V CDR1 and CDR2: MNHEY, SVGAGI. With 2 bases clipped from V and 2 bases from J, the junction kept 3 bases outside the gene matches. The DNA for the CDR3 is TGTGCCAGCAGTTACAGGGACAGGGGTACCTACGAGCAGTACTTC. It encodes CASSYRDRGTYEQYF.

This chain connects TRBV4-1 to TRBJ2-6; no firm D call. The CDR3 sequence is 16 residues long. With 3 bases removed from V and 4 bases from J, the gap between germline ends came to 13 bases. The germline V gene has CDR1 MGHRA and CDR2 YSYEKL. The DNA of the CDR3 is TGCGCCAGCAGCCACCCCGGTTTGGTCGGGGCCAACGTCCTGACTTTC. Translating gives CASSHPGLVGANVLTF.

The chain uses TRBV12-5 and TRBJ2-1; the match to TRBD1 covers 12 bases. V trimming: 8 bases; J trimming: 9 bases; junction bases outside the gene matches: 23. CDR1 and CDR2 (germline): LGHNT, FRNRAP. The CDR3 contains 19 residues. The CDR3 DNA sequence: TGTGCTAGTTTATTCTCGGGACAGGGGGCGCGAAGACTTACCGGTGAGCAGTTCTTC. Encoded protein: CASLFSGQGARRLTGEQFF.

This clone was counted between two and nine times. The chain joins TRBV28 to TRBJ1-5; tentatively, D is TRBD1 (6 bases). The CDR3 is made up of 16 amino acids. CDR1 and CDR2 from the germline V gene are MDHEN and SYDVKM. V lost 6 bases and J lost 2, with 17 bases in between. The DNA for the CDR3 is TGTGCCAGCAGGTTCCCCGGACAGTTTGGCAATCAGCCCCAGCATTTT. Translated, it gives CASRFPGQFGNQPQHF.

The chain is built from TRBV19 and TRBJ1-3; tentative D call: TRBD1 (5 bases). Trimming took 5 bases from V and 0 from J, leaving 5 bases between them. The CDR3 length is 13 residues. Per the germline V gene, CDR1 is LNHDA and CDR2 is SQIVND (reference sequence). CDR3 in DNA: TGTGCCAGTAGTGACAGCTCTGGAAACACCATATATTTT. This codes for CASSDSSGNTIYF. The full variable domain, rest sourced from reference TRBV19 and TRBJ1-3, is DGGITQSPKYLFRKEGQNVTLSCEQNLNHDAMYWYRQDPGQGLRLIYYSQIVNDFQKGDIAEGYSVSREKKESFPLTVTSAQKNPTAFYLCASSDSSGNTIYFGEGSWLTVV.

The chain is built from TRBV7-9 and TRBJ2-2; possibly TRBD2 for D (6 bases). V dropped 7 bases and J dropped 5 bases, with 17 bases sitting between them. This CDR3 comprises 15 residues. Germline V CDR1 and CDR2: SEHNR, FQNEAQ (reference sequence). The CDR3 is CASTVGLGGTGELFF. For the CDR3, the DNA is TGTGCCAGCACCGTTGGGCTGGGGGGTACCGGGGAGCTGTTTTTT.

This CDR3 reads CASTWTAEQYF. CDR3 DNA sequence: TGTGCCAGCACTTGGACAGCCGAGCAGTACTTC. The J gene is TRBJ2-7, the V gene TRBV2; tentative D call: TRBD1 (6 bases). The CDR3 loop spans 11 amino acids. Trimming shortened V by 7 bases and J by 6 bases, and 10 bases separated the two germline ends. The germline CDR1 and CDR2 sequences are SNHLY and FYNNEI.

The genes are TRBV19 and TRBJ2-5, with D perhaps matching TRBD2 (7 bases). Trimming shortened V by 6 bases and J by 5 bases, and 16 bases separated the two germline ends. The germline V gene has CDR1 LNHDA and CDR2 SQIVND (reference sequence). This CDR3 region has 14 residues. The CDR3 sequence is CASSPQGREETQYF. CDR3 in DNA: TGTGCCAGTAGCCCCCAGGGGCGGGAGGAGACCCAGTACTTC.

This clone has a single count. The CDR3 protein is CASSPTGAYNEQFF. DNA of the CDR3: TGTGCCAGCTCACCAACTGGAGCCTACAATGAGCAGTTCTTC. The chain recombines TRBV18 with TRBJ2-1; unclear D gene. The germline V gene encodes CDR1 KGHSH and CDR2 LQKENI. The length of the CDR3 is 14 residues. Trimming pared 2 bases from V and 2 bases from J, leaving 7 bases between.

The V call is TRBV11-3, the J call TRBJ2-7, with D possibly matching TRBD2 (5 bases). V lost 5 bases and J lost 4, with 15 bases in between. Germline values: CDR1 SGHNT, CDR2 YENEEA. The CDR3 totals 14 residues. CDR3 region: CASSPPGNVYEQYF. DNA for the CDR3: TGTGCCAGCAGCCCGCCGGGGAATGTATACGAGCAGTACTTC.

J is TRBJ1-5 and V is TRBV7-8; maybe TRBD1 (6 bases). CDR3 length: 15 amino acids. The V gene lost 1 base and the J gene lost 5 bases, with 12 bases spanning the gap. CDR1 and CDR2 (germline): SGHVS, FQNEAQ. DNA of the CDR3: TGTGCCAGCAGCTTAGGGGGGCAGGTGGATCAGCCCCAGCATTTT. This encodes CASSLGGQVDQPQHF.

The chain is built from TRBV7-2 and TRBJ2-3, with 7 nucleotides matching TRBD2. The CDR3 length is 15 residues. After removal of 2 bases from V and 1 base from J, the junction contained 3 bases not matched to a gene. CDR1 SGHTA and CDR2 FQGNSA come from the germline V gene. The CDR3 bases are TGTGCCAGCAGCTTAACTAGCGACCGCACAGATACGCAGTATTTT. This encodes CASSLTSDRTDTQYF.

The rearrangement links TRBV7-9 to TRBJ2-7; D gene uncertain. Between the trimmed V and J ends, which lost 5 bases and 1 base, there was a span of 12 bases. This CDR3 comprises 14 residues. CDR1 and CDR2 (germline): SEHNR, FQNEAQ (reference sequence). CDR3 DNA: TGTGCCAGCAGCCGAAGTCCTAGTTCCTACGAGCAGTACTTC. It is translated as CASSRSPSSYEQYF.